This record looks at one T cell receptor beta chain sequence and its context. Its binding antigen is unknown. Within one base of it there is no much larger clone, and no base qualities were kept. The data are from a study of blood T cell repertoires in COVID-19 (dated by TCRdb to between 2020 and 2021). Regarding the research as a whole: Samples covering the acute and convalescent phases of COVID-19 were provided by collaborators in the United States, Italy and Spain. The material from the prospective study consisted of cDNA or gDNA derived from T cells, B-cell-depleted T cells, or PBMCs. Subjects who had been exposed to COVID-19, were actively infected with it, or had recovered from it provided the deeply sampled blood TCRbeta repertoires that made up the dataset. The repertoires were released in a freely available public database intended as a resource for research on the immune response to SARS-CoV-2. The samples were drawn from two sources: the first 160 participants of the ongoing ImmuneRACE study, and 1,254 subjects contributed by 6 global collaborators. The sample metadata nearly always contained a de-identified subject ID, COVID-19 status, age in years and sex. HLA class I and class II types, where available, came from metadata supplied by the sample provider rather than from assay-based typing. Findings and caveats that apply to the study as a whole: The quantity of clinical and demographic metadata differed by source and by participant and was supplied without curation.

TCRbeta CDR3 regions were amplified from genomic DNA by means of the immunoSEQ Assay, a bias-controlled multiplex PCR. As for the authors' bioinformatics: Within the assay, amplification of reference gene primers was used to estimate how many nucleated cells each sample contained. To quantify the absolute abundance of each unique TCRbeta CDR3 rearrangement, sequence reads were collapsed and filtered. For each sample, productive Simpson clonality was calculated as the square root of Simpson's diversity index over productive rearrangements. TCRdb obtained this table from immuneACCESS and retained in-frame rearrangements with V and J assigned. These tables miss some clones; where compared with another copy, unresolved V genes account for less than half of the shortfall, and the remainder is unexplained. V and J calls and clone size are copied from that table; D and trimming were computed from the DNA. The sample table lists 50,000 to 75,000 clones, approximately 92% of them with a count of one. The ten largest clones represent around 4.3% of the sample.

Collaborating institutions collected whole blood in K2EDTA tubes following their own protocols. For TCRbeta analysis, collaborators shipped samples in one of three forms: frozen whole blood, isolated PBMCs, or DNA extracted from either of those sample types. Looking up the germline V gene (reference sequence) yields CDR1 DFQATT and CDR2 SNEGSKA. Trimming takes 3 bases off V and 5 bases off J; junction bases not matched to a gene: 7. The CDR3 holds 14 amino acids from the cysteine to the phenylalanine. Left in the record is the CDR3 DNA by itself, 42 bases read in frame from the first base. The sequenced material came from peripheral blood. The V gene is TRBV20-1 and the J gene is TRBJ2-1; 7 of the junction bases match TRBD2. This TCR derives from a man in his forties or fifties with active COVID-19. The CDR3 reads CSASRLAENNEQFF. The DNA reads TGCAGTGCTAGTCGGCTAGCGGAGAACAATGAGCAGTTCTTC.